The 12 T cell receptor beta chains below come from one sample, sequenced in a study of blood T cell repertoires in COVID-19 (dated by TCRdb to the early 2020s). Library prep was done by the immunoSEQ multiplex PCR assay. TCRdb holds this immuneACCESS table with in-frame rearrangements only. Some clones are missing; in checked studies, unresolved V genes explain under half, and the rest has no known cause. For this sample there are 250,000 to 350,000 clones; about nine tenths appear just once. The ten largest account for around 6.8% of the sample. Sequences were obtained from peripheral blood. The receptor source for this set is a woman under 40 with COVID-19, enrolled during active disease.

This clone has only one observation. The rearrangement links TRBV21-1 to TRBJ2-6; TRBD1 reflects the table's D call only, with no check against the DNA. TRBV21-1 is annotated as a pseudogene. CDR3 size: 18 residues. The CDR3 coding sequence is TGTGCCAGCAGCAAAAGCCGGGACAGGGATCCTGGGGCCAACGTCCTGACTTTC. This encodes CASSKSRDRDPGANVLTF.

This chain connects TRBV5-4 to TRBJ1-2; perhaps TRBD1 as D (6 bases). CDR1 SGHNT and CDR2 YYREEE come from the germline V gene (reference sequence). CDR3 length: 13 amino acids. Trimming took 5 bases from V and 3 from J, leaving 11 bases between them. The CDR3 here is CASRPQGDYGYTF. CDR3 DNA: TGTGCCAGCAGACCACAGGGTGACTATGGCTACACCTTC. The complete variable domain, with remaining parts taken from reference TRBV5-4 and TRBJ1-2, reads ETGVTQSPTHLIKTRGQQVTLRCSSQSGHNTVSWYQQALGQGPQFIFQYYREEENGRGNFPPRFSGLQFPNYSSELNVNALELDDSALYLCASRPQGDYGYTFGSGTRLTVV.

V is TRBV2 and J is TRBJ2-7, with D tentatively TRBD1 (6 bases). This CDR3 contains 12 residues. Germline assignment: CDR1 SNHLY and CDR2 FYNNEI. V was pared by 7 bases and J by 3 bases, with 10 bases between. This chain's CDR3 is CASTATGYEQYF. The CDR3 nucleotides read TGTGCCAGCACCGCGACAGGCTACGAGCAGTACTTC.

J is TRBJ1-5 and V is TRBV4-1; D is unclear. The CDR3 extends over 16 amino acids. V dropped 1 base and J dropped 7 bases, with 17 bases sitting between them. The germline V gene has CDR1 MGHRA and CDR2 YSYEKL. The CDR3 loop is CASSQVRLGGAQPQHF. As DNA, the CDR3 is TGCGCCAGCAGCCAAGTTAGACTTGGCGGAGCGCAGCCCCAGCATTTT.

V usage is TRBV11-2 and J usage is TRBJ1-1; D may be TRBD1 (6 bases). V lost 5 bases, J lost 6 bases, and 16 bases lay in between. Per germline, CDR1 SGHAT and CDR2 FQNNGV. The CDR3 covers 14 residues. Written as DNA, the CDR3 is TGTGCCAGCAGCCCAAAGGGACACGCTGCTGAAGCTTTCTTT. Residues: CASSPKGHAAEAFF.

In this sample, this clone turned up a few times. The chain has TRBV11-2 and TRBJ2-7, with D possibly being TRBD1 (6 bases). Trimming removed 0 bases at V and 2 bases at J, with 11 bases between. Germline V gene data show CDR1 as SGHAT and CDR2 as FQNNGV. The CDR3 loop spans 15 amino acids. The CDR3 reads CASSLEGYRAYEQYF. CDR3 in DNA: TGTGCCAGCAGCTTAGAAGGATACAGGGCCTACGAGCAGTACTTC.

V and J are TRBV6-5 and TRBJ1-2; D is possibly TRBD1 (6 bases). CDR1 and CDR2 (germline): MNHEY, SVGAGI. This CDR3 contains 14 residues. The germline V and J ends were trimmed by 4 bases and 2 bases, with 11 bases remaining between them. The DNA for the CDR3 is TGTGCCAGCAGTTCCAGCGGGGGCAACTATGGCTACACCTTC. Its protein product is CASSSSGGNYGYTF.

V is TRBV18 and J is TRBJ2-1, with D possibly being TRBD1 (6 bases). The CDR3 length is 13 residues. The germline V and J ends were trimmed by 5 bases and 3 bases, with 8 bases remaining between them. CDR1 is KGHSH and CDR2 is LQKENI in the germline V gene. In DNA, the CDR3 is TGTGCCAGCTCATCGGACAGCTACAATGAGCAGTTCTTC. It is translated as CASSSDSYNEQFF. Together with reference TRBV18 and TRBJ2-1, the CDR3 gives the full variable domain: NAGVMQNPRHLVRRRGQEARLRCSPMKGHSHVYWYRQLPEEGLKFMVYLQKENIIDESGMPKERFSAEFPKEGPSILRIQQVVRGDSAAYFCASSSDSYNEQFFGPGTRLTVL.

The genes are TRBV4-3 and TRBJ1-4, with D perhaps TRBD1 (6 bases). Germline V lookup: CDR1 LGHNA, CDR2 YSLEER. The CDR3 spans 18 residues. Trimming stripped 0 bases from V and 0 bases from J, with 14 bases between. The CDR3 protein is CASSQEQGFSATNEKLFF. DNA for the CDR3: TGCGCCAGCAGCCAAGAACAGGGTTTTAGTGCAACTAATGAAAAACTGTTTTTT.

V gene TRBV2 combines with J gene TRBJ2-5, with D hard to call. This CDR3 region has 11 residues. CDR1 is SNHLY, CDR2 FYNNEI, per germline. V was clipped by 6 bases and J by 5 bases, with 7 bases between them. The CDR3 spells CASRTTETQYF. For the CDR3, the DNA is TGTGCCAGCAGAACTACGGAGACCCAGTACTTC.

The chain links TRBV5-5 to TRBJ1-1; TRBD1 matches at 8 bases. Germline V gene sequence: CDR1 SGHKS, CDR2 YYEKEE (reference sequence). V gave up 0 bases and J gave up 1 base; unmatched junction bases: 2. This CDR3 spans 15 amino acids. CDR3 coding DNA: TGTGCCAGCAGCTTGGGGACAGGGTGGAACACTGAAGCTTTCTTT. It codes for CASSLGTGWNTEAFF.

The chain uses TRBV30 and TRBJ2-7; D is possibly TRBD1 (5 bases). Germline CDR1 GTSNPN, CDR2 SVGIG (reference sequence). CDR3 length equals 14 residues. V was shortened by 0 bases and J by 6 bases, with 15 bases between the two germline ends. CDR3 coding DNA: TGTGCCTGGAGTGTATTCCAATCGCAGGGCGAGCAGTACTTC. Residues: CAWSVFQSQGEQYF.